What follows describes a single T cell receptor (beta chain). This same CDR3 is encoded by further DNA sequences in the sample. The record originates from a study of blood T cell repertoires in COVID-19. About the study: COVID-19 samples collected from the United States, Italy and Spain covered acute and convalescent phases. In each case, the material was cDNA or gDNA derived from T cells, B-cell-depleted T cells, or PBMCs.

As processed by the authors: Reference gene primer amplification gave estimated nucleated cell counts. TCRdb's table, derived via immunoSEQ multiplex PCR, lists solely in-frame clones and lacks some. The DNA gave D and trimming, while V, J and clone size come from that table. The sample yields roughly 250,000 clones, about 89% seen once. The CDR3 is 14 amino acids. V lost 4 bases and J lost 0; bases outside the gene matches: 3. Germline lookup yields CDR1 SGHDT and CDR2 YYEEEE. This TCR was recovered from a man aged 35-49 years who had recovered from COVID-19. The chain joins TRBV5-6 to TRBJ1-2; 7 bases fit TRBD1. The sequenced sample was peripheral blood. In DNA, the CDR3 is TGTGCCAGCAGCCCGGGACAGTCTAACTATGGCTACACCTTC. It codes for CASSPGQSNYGYTF.